The rows below give T cell receptor beta chains drawn from one sample of a study of T-cell reconstitution after alpha-beta-depleted transplantation in children. A single record per CDR3 protein comes from TCRdb applying MiXCR to the PCR reads. This sample carries hundreds of thousands of distinct CDR3 sequences, about a sixth of them seen once, and the ten largest clones take about 3.1%. The sample in question was PBMCs from the stem cell graft donor, obtained from the stem cell graft. Receptor source: a human donor who donated a stem cell graft to a child with acute lymphoblastic leukemia. Both conserved end residues are part of each CDR3. The D gene is left open where the match is weak. Only some rows state a clone size, as once, few, many or a class for expanded clones.

clone size: NA
V gene: TRBV25-1
J gene: TRBJ2-6
D gene: NA
CDR3 DNA: TGTGCCAGCAGTGAAGAATCTGGGGCCAACGTCCTGACTTTC
CDR3 protein: CASSEESGANVLTF

clone size: NA
V gene: TRBV18
J gene: TRBJ2-7
D gene: NA
CDR3 DNA: TGTGCCAGCTCACCACCTACTCTCTTAGGGCAGTACTTC
CDR3 protein: CASSPPTLLGQYF

clone size: NA
V gene: TRBV11-2
J gene: TRBJ2-7
D gene: TRBD2
CDR3 DNA: TGTGCCAGCAGCTCCCTTAGACTAGCACTCTACGAGCAGTACTTC
CDR3 protein: CASSSLRLALYEQYF

clone size: NA
V gene: TRBV12-3/TRBV12-4
J gene: TRBJ1-4
D gene: TRBD1
CDR3 DNA: TGTGCCAGCAGTTTAGACGGGTGGGGACAGCCGAATGAAAAACTGTTTTTT
CDR3 protein: CASSLDGWGQPNEKLFF

clone size: NA
V gene: TRBV20-1
J gene: TRBJ2-1
D gene: TRBD2
CDR3 DNA: TGCAGTGCTAGACGGACTAGCGGCCAGCACAATGAGCAGTTCTTC
CDR3 protein: CSARRTSGQHNEQFF

clone size: few
V gene: TRBV27
J gene: TRBJ1-5
D gene: NA
CDR3 DNA: TGTGCCAGCAGGGAGGTCGACAGGCCAAATCAGCCCCAGCATTTT
CDR3 protein: CASREVDRPNQPQHF

clone size: few
V gene: TRBV2
J gene: TRBJ1-2
D gene: NA
CDR3 DNA: TGTGCCAGCAGTGAATCGCCCGCTTCGGACTATGGCTACACCTTC
CDR3 protein: CASSESPASDYGYTF

clone size: NA
V gene: TRBV5-1
J gene: TRBJ2-7
D gene: TRBD2
CDR3 DNA: TGCGCCAGCAGCTTGGTAGCGGGAGTAGAAGAGCAGTACTTC
CDR3 protein: CASSLVAGVEEQYF

clone size: NA
V gene: TRBV20-1
J gene: TRBJ2-2
D gene: TRBD2
CDR3 DNA: TGCAGTGCTAGAGCACTAGCGGAGAACACCGGGGAGCTGTTTTTT
CDR3 protein: CSARALAENTGELFF

clone size: NA
V gene: TRBV20-1
J gene: TRBJ2-1
D gene: TRBD2
CDR3 DNA: TGCAGTGCTACGGGACTAGCGGGAGGTCCCCCCTCCTACAATGAGCAGTTCTTC
CDR3 protein: CSATGLAGGPPSYNEQFF

clone size: many
V gene: TRBV20-1
J gene: TRBJ1-1
D gene: TRBD1
CDR3 DNA: TGCAGTGCTCGGGACAGGTTCACTGAAGCTTTCTTT
CDR3 protein: CSARDRFTEAFF

clone size: few
V gene: TRBV6-4
J gene: TRBJ2-1
D gene: TRBD2
CDR3 DNA: TGTGCCAGCAGTGACCGAGGGGAGGGGACTGCTAAGTTCTTC
CDR3 protein: CASSDRGEGTAKFF

clone size: NA
V gene: TRBV7-3
J gene: TRBJ1-1
D gene: NA
CDR3 DNA: TGTGCCAGCAGCTTAACCCCTGAGCAGAACACTGAAGCTTTCTTT
CDR3 protein: CASSLTPEQNTEAFF

clone size: NA
V gene: TRBV10-1
J gene: TRBJ2-2
D gene: TRBD2
CDR3 DNA: TGCGCCAGCAGTGAGCAACTAGCGGGGACCGGGGAGCTGTTTTTT
CDR3 protein: CASSEQLAGTGELFF

clone size: many
V gene: TRBV5-1
J gene: TRBJ1-1
D gene: NA
CDR3 DNA: TGCGCCAGCAGCTTGGTTGGACAGACTGAAGCTTTCTTT
CDR3 protein: CASSLVGQTEAFF

clone size: NA
V gene: TRBV20-1
J gene: TRBJ2-7
D gene: NA
CDR3 DNA: TGCAGTGCCTACCGGGACTACGAGCAGTACTTC
CDR3 protein: CSAYRDYEQYF

clone size: NA
V gene: TRBV29-1
J gene: TRBJ1-2
D gene: NA
CDR3 DNA: TGCAGCGGCCCTGAGGGGGTAGGAGGCTACACCTTC
CDR3 protein: CSGPEGVGGYTF